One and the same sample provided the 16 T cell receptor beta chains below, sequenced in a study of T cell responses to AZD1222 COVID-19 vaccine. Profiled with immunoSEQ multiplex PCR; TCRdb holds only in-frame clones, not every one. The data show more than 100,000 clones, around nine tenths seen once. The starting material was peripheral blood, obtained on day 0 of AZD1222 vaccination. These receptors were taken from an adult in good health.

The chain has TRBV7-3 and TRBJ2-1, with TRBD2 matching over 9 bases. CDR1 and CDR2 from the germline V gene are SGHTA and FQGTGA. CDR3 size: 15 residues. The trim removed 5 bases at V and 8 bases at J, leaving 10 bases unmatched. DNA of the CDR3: TGTGCCAGCAGCCTGATTAGCGGGAGTATCGATGAGCAGTTCTTC. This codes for CASSLISGSIDEQFF.

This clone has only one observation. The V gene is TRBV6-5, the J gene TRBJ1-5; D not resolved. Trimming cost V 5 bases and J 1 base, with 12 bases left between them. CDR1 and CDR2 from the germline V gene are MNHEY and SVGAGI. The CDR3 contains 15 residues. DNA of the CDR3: TGTGCCAGCAGTAAGGACGCTCGAAGCAATCAGCCCCAGCATTTT. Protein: CASSKDARSNQPQHF.

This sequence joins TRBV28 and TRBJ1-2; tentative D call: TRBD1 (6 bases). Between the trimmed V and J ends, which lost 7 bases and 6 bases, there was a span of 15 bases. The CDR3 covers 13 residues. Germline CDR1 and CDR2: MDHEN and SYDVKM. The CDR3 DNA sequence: TGTGCCAGCACCCCCGCGGGGGGCGATGGCTACACCTTC. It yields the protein CASTPAGGDGYTF.

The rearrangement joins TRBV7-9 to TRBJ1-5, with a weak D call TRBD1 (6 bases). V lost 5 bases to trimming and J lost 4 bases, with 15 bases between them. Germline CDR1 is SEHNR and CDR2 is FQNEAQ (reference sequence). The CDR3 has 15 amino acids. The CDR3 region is CASSPYGGPNQPQHF. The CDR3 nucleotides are TGTGCCAGCAGCCCCTACGGGGGGCCGAATCAGCCCCAGCATTTT.

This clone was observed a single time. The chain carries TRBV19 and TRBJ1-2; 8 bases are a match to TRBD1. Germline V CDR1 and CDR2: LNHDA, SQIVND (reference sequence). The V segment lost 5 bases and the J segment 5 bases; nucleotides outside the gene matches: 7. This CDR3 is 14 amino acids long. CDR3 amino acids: CASSPGQGDYGYTF. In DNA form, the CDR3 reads TGTGCCAGTAGTCCCGGACAGGGAGATTATGGCTACACCTTC.

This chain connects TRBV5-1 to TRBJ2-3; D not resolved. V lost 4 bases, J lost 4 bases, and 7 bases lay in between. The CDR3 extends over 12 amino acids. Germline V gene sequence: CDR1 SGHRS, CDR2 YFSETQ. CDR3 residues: CASSIASDTQYF. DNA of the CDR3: TGCGCCAGCAGCATAGCTTCAGATACGCAGTATTTT.

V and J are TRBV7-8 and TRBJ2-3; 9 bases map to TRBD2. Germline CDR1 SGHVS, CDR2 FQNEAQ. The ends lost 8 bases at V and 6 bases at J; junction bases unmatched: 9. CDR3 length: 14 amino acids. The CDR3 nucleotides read TGTGCCAGCGAGTTAGCGGGGGCAGCGGATACGCAGTATTTT. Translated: CASELAGAADTQYF.

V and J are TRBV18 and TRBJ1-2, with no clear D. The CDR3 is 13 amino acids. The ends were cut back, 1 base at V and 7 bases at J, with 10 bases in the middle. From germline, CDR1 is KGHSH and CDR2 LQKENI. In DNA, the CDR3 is TGTGCCAGCTCACCACGGCCAGATCCTGGCTACACCTTC. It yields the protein CASSPRPDPGYTF.

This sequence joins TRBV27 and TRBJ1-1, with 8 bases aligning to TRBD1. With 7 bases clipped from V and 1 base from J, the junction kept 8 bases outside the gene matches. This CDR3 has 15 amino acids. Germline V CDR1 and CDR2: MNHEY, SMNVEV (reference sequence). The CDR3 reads CASIPQGAANTEAFF. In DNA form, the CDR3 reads TGTGCCAGCATCCCGCAGGGGGCGGCGAACACTGAAGCTTTCTTT.

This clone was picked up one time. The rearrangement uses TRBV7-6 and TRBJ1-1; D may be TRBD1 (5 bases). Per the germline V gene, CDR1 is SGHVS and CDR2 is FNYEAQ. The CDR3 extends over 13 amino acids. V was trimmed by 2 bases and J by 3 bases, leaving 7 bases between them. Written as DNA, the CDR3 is TGTGCCAGCAGCTTACAGGGATACACTGAAGCTTTCTTT. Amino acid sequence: CASSLQGYTEAFF.

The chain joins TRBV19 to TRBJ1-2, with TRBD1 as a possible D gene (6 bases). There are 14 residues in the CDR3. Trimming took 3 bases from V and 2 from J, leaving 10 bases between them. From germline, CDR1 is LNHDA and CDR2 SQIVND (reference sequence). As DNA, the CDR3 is TGTGCCAGTAGTATCGCAGGGGTCAACTATGGCTACACCTTC. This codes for CASSIAGVNYGYTF.

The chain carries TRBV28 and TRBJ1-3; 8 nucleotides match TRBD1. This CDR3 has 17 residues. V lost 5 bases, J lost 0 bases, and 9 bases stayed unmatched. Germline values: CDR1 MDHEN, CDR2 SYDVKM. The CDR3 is CASSPPTGESSGNTIYF. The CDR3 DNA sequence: TGTGCCAGCAGTCCCCCGACAGGGGAAAGCTCTGGAAACACCATATATTTT.

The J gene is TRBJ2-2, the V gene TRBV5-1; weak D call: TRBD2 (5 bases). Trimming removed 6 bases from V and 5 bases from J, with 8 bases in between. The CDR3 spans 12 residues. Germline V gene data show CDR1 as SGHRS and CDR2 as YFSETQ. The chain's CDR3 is CASTSGTGELFF. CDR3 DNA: TGCGCCAGCACGTCGGGAACCGGGGAGCTGTTTTTT.

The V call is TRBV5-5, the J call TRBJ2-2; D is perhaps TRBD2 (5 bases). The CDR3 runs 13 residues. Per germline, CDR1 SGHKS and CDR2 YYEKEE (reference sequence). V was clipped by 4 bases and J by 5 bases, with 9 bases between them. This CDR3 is CASSQAVTGELFF. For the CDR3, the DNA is TGTGCCAGCAGCCAAGCGGTAACCGGGGAGCTGTTTTTT.

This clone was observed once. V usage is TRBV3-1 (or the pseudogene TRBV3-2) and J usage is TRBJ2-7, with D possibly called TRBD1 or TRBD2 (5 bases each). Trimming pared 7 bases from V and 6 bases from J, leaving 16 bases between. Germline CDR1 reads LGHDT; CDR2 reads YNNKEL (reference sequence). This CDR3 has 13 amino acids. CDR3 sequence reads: CASNNGGGGEQYF. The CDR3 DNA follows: TGTGCCAGCAATAACGGAGGTGGGGGCGAGCAGTACTTC.

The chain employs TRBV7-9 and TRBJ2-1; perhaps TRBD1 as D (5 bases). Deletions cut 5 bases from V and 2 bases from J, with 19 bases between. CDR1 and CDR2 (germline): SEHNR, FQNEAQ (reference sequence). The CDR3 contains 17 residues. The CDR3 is CASSPGQTGPTYNEQFF. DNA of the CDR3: TGTGCCAGCAGCCCCGGACAAACTGGACCTACCTACAATGAGCAGTTCTTC.